This TCR beta chain is from a study of T cells in Graves' hyperthyroidism and ophthalmopathy. The V gene lost 1 base and the J gene lost 0 bases, with 7 bases spanning the gap. The CDR3 has 14 amino acids. The germline gives CDR1 LNHDA, CDR2 SQIVND (reference sequence). Diagnoses used clinical symptoms, serum thyroxine and TRAb, thyroid ultrasound and orbital computed tomography. Amplification of TCR beta CDR3 regions used RNA as the template. HTBI primers were employed in a first-round RT-PCR of the TCR CDR3. TCRdb re-called the multiplex PCR reads with MiXCR, one entry per CDR3 protein. The table shows 350,000 or so distinct CDR3 sequences, with 15% to 20% occurring only once.

Sequences were obtained from blood. The receptor was isolated from a woman aged 40 to 49 with Graves' ophthalmopathy. V gene TRBV19 combines with J gene TRBJ2-7, with unresolved D. CDR3 amino acids: CASSIGGTSYEQYF. The CDR3 region has the DNA TGTGCCAGTAGTATAGGAGGCACCTCCTACGAGCAGTACTTC.